These 26 T cell receptor beta chains were sequenced from one sample in a study of T cells after yellow fever vaccination. TCRdb reprocessed the 5' RACE reads with MiXCR, giving one entry per CDR3 protein. The sample records hundreds of thousands of distinct CDR3 sequences, 18% being singletons. Sample: PBMCs, taken before the yellow fever booster vaccination. All receptors come from a man aged 18 to 35 who received the YFV17D yellow fever vaccine.

This clonotype has just a few counts. J is TRBJ1-6 and V is TRBV27; 8 bases line up with TRBD1. Unmatched junction bases numbered 4, after V lost 0 bases and J lost 0 bases. Germline V lookup: CDR1 MNHEY, CDR2 SMNVEV (reference sequence). CDR3 size: 18 residues. The CDR3 coding sequence is TGTGCCAGCAGTTTATCGACAGGGGATCTCTCCTATAATTCACCCCTCCACTTT. It is translated as CASSLSTGDLSYNSPLHF.

The CDR3 bases are TGTGCCAGCAGTTTCGGCGACCTGGGTTGGGAGACCCAGTACTTC. Its translation: CASSFGDLGWETQYF. V usage is TRBV6-2 or TRBV6-3 and J usage is TRBJ2-5; D gene ambiguous. There are 15 residues in the CDR3. V was pared by 4 bases and J by 5 bases, with 17 bases between. From germline, CDR1 is MNHEY and CDR2 SVGEGT.

The chain couples TRBV12-3 or TRBV12-4 to TRBJ2-2; 11 bases fit TRBD2. This CDR3 has 18 residues. With 6 bases clipped from V and 1 base from J, the junction kept 10 bases outside the gene matches. The CDR3 DNA is TGTGCCAGCAGGCTTCCGGGTAGCGGGGGGGAGAACACCGGGGAGCTGTTTTTT. This translates into CASRLPGSGGENTGELFF.

This clonotype was recorded many times. The rearrangement joins TRBV20-1 to TRBJ2-1; no clear D gene. Trimming took 0 bases from V and 5 from J, leaving 11 bases between them. Germline CDR1 and CDR2: DFQATT and SNEGSKA (reference sequence). CDR3 length equals 14 residues. The CDR3 DNA reads TGCAGTGCTAGAGAAAGGGTCCGCAACAATGAGCAGTTCTTC. It codes for CSARERVRNNEQFF.

This clonotype was observed a handful of times. This sequence joins TRBV5-1 and TRBJ1-1, with D possibly TRBD1 on 6 matching bases. This CDR3 is 15 amino acids long. V lost 0 bases to trimming and J lost 0 bases, with 9 bases between them. Germline-derived CDR1 and CDR2 are SGHRS and YFSETQ. The DNA for the CDR3 is TGCGCCAGCAGCTTGGATTCAGGGGTGAACACTGAAGCTTTCTTT. Its protein is CASSLDSGVNTEAFF.

CDR3 in amino acids: CASGLVSGQLSAQHF. CDR3 nucleotides: TGTGCTAGTGGTTTGGTAAGTGGACAGCTCTCAGCCCAGCATTTT. The gene calls are TRBV12-5 and TRBJ1-5; D is possibly TRBD1 (6 bases). CDR1 and CDR2 (germline): LGHNT, FRNRAP. The germline V and J ends were trimmed by 0 bases and 11 bases, with 17 bases remaining between them. The CDR3 loop spans 15 amino acids.

This clonotype was counted at least ten times. This chain uses TRBV12-3 or TRBV12-4 with TRBJ1-1; no reliable D call. V was shortened by 4 bases and J by 1 base, with 10 bases between the two germline ends. CDR3 length: 14 amino acids. The CDR3 loop reads CASSSADSNTEAFF. CDR3 in DNA: TGTGCCAGCAGTTCAGCAGATTCGAACACTGAAGCTTTCTTT.

J is TRBJ2-7 and V is TRBV29-1; 7 nucleotides align to TRBD1. The V and J ends lost 6 bases and 0 bases, in that order; junction bases with no gene match: 8. Germline V CDR1 and CDR2: SQVTM, ANQGSEA. The CDR3 totals 14 residues. CDR3 coding DNA: TGCAGCGTGGGACACAGGGGAAGCTCCTACGAGCAGTACTTC. Its translation is CSVGHRGSSYEQYF.

This clonotype has a handful of counts. The chain carries TRBV7-2 and TRBJ2-3; 8 bases match TRBD2. Looked up from germline, CDR1 is SGHTA and CDR2 is FQGNSA. V gave up 3 bases and J gave up 4 bases; unmatched junction bases: 9. This CDR3 comprises 16 residues. For the CDR3, the DNA is TGTGCCAGCAGCTTTATAACCGGGACTAGGTCAGATACGCAGTATTTT. Protein: CASSFITGTRSDTQYF. Full variable domain (rest looked up from reference TRBV7-2 and TRBJ2-3): GAGVSQSPSNKVTEKGKDVELRCDPISGHTALYWYRQSLGQGLEFLIYFQGNSAPDKSGLPSDRFSAERTGGSVSTLTIQRTQQEDSAVYLCASSFITGTRSDTQYFGPGTRLTVL.

This clonotype was seen many times. This chain connects TRBV20-1 to TRBJ1-5; D gene uncertain. The CDR3 covers 13 residues. Germline V CDR1 and CDR2: DFQATT, SNEGSKA (reference sequence). V lost 3 bases, J lost 0 bases, and 6 bases lay in between. CDR3 bases: TGCAGTGCTAGTCCGGATAGCAATCAGCCCCAGCATTTT. Protein sequence: CSASPDSNQPQHF.

This chain connects TRBV5-5 to TRBJ1-3; the D is unclear. The ends were cut back, 2 bases at V and 2 bases at J, with 8 bases in the middle. The germline gives CDR1 SGHKS, CDR2 YYEKEE (reference sequence). The CDR3 is 14 amino acids. Here the CDR3 DNA reads TGTGCCAGCAGCTTCGGATCAGCTGGAAACACCATATATTTT. As protein: CASSFGSAGNTIYF.

This sequence joins TRBV11-3 and TRBJ2-7; D possibly matches TRBD1 or TRBD2 (5 bases each). Trimming removed 3 bases from V and 2 bases from J, with 11 bases in between. Germline assignment: CDR1 SGHNT and CDR2 YENEEA. The CDR3 has 14 residues. This CDR3 reads CASSLRDGTYEQYF. CDR3 DNA: TGTGCCAGCAGCTTGAGGGACGGTACCTACGAGCAGTACTTC.

This clonotype was picked up a small number of times. CDR3: CASRGQTNSPLHF. The CDR3 DNA follows: TGTGCCAGCAGGGGACAGACCAATTCACCCCTCCACTTT. The chain combines TRBV6-1 with TRBJ1-6; 7 nucleotides line up with TRBD1. Germline CDR1 and CDR2: MNHNS and SASEGT. V lost 6 bases, J lost 7 bases, and 3 bases stayed unmatched. This CDR3 is built from 13 residues.

The table lists this clonotype with a few counts. This chain joins TRBV4-1 and TRBJ2-1; 7 nucleotides match TRBD1. CDR1 and CDR2 from the germline V gene are MGHRA and YSYEKL. J lost 9 bases, V lost 0 bases, and 8 bases had no gene match. The length of the CDR3 is 15 residues. Here the CDR3 reads CASSQDKGAWVEQFF. Written as DNA, the CDR3 is TGCGCCAGCAGCCAAGATAAGGGGGCGTGGGTTGAGCAGTTCTTC.

The chain carries TRBV15 and TRBJ2-7; 8 bases map to TRBD1. Germline loops: CDR1 LNHNV, CDR2 YYDKDF (reference sequence). The V and J ends lost 4 bases and 5 bases, in that order; junction bases with no gene match: 7. The CDR3 runs 14 residues. The DNA of the CDR3 is TGTGCCACCAGCATACGGACAGGGATCGACGAGCAGTACTTC. This encodes CATSIRTGIDEQYF.

CDR3 in amino acids: CASRTGLLIDTQYF. The CDR3 nucleotides are TGTGCCAGCCGCACGGGACTTTTGATAGATACGCAGTATTTT. The genes are TRBV27 and TRBJ2-3; tentative D call: TRBD2 (6 bases). Trimming shortened V by 8 bases and J by 5 bases, and 17 bases separated the two germline ends. Germline V gene sequence: CDR1 MNHEY, CDR2 SMNVEV (reference sequence). The CDR3 covers 14 residues.

This chain joins TRBV7-3 and TRBJ1-1; tentative D call: TRBD1 (5 bases). The CDR3 consists of 18 residues. Trimming removed 0 bases from V and 2 bases from J, with 19 bases in between. Germline loops: CDR1 SGHTA, CDR2 FQGTGA. The CDR3 spells CASSLTGGAWADNTEAFF. CDR3 DNA: TGTGCCAGCAGCTTAACGGGGGGTGCTTGGGCCGATAACACTGAAGCTTTCTTT.

This sequence joins TRBV6-6 and TRBJ1-2; 7 bases align to TRBD1. The CDR3 runs 13 residues. The germline gives CDR1 MNHNY, CDR2 SVGAGI (reference sequence). The ends lost 6 bases at V and 2 bases at J; junction bases unmatched: 3. This CDR3 is CASRSGQNYGYTF. CDR3 in DNA: TGTGCCAGCAGATCGGGACAGAACTATGGCTACACCTTC.

This clonotype was seen a few times. The chain is built from TRBV13 and TRBJ2-3; no clear D. CDR3 length: 16 amino acids. The V end lost 6 bases, the J end lost 0 bases, and 16 bases lay between the germline ends. The germline V gene encodes CDR1 PRHDT and CDR2 FYEKMQ (reference sequence). The CDR3 region has the DNA TGTGCCAGCAGTTCAGAGCCGCGATCTAGCACAGATACGCAGTATTTT. It codes for CASSSEPRSSTDTQYF.

There are a few counts of this clonotype. The chain combines TRBV4-2 with TRBJ2-2; tentatively, D is TRBD2 (6 bases). V lost 3 bases to trimming and J lost 6 bases, with 11 bases between them. Germline lookup yields CDR1 LGHNA and CDR2 YNFKEQ. The CDR3 consists of 14 residues. CDR3 DNA: TGTGCCAGCAGCCATCGGGGACTCGCCGGGGAGCTGTTTTTT. Protein: CASSHRGLAGELFF.

This clonotype was detected a few times. The rearrangement joins TRBV7-9 to TRBJ2-1; the D call may be TRBD1 or TRBD2 (5 bases each). Trimming removed 5 bases from V and 5 bases from J, with 19 bases in between. CDR1 and CDR2 from the germline V gene are SEHNR and FQNEAQ (reference sequence). CDR3 length: 16 amino acids. CDR3 coding DNA: TGTGCCAGCAGCCTATTCGGGGCGTTTTACAACAATGAGCAGTTCTTC. It codes for CASSLFGAFYNNEQFF. The full variable domain, with the rest looked up from reference TRBV7-9 and TRBJ2-1, is DTGVSQNPRHKITKRGQNVTFRCDPISEHNRLYWYRQTLGQGPEFLTYFQNEAQLEKSRLLSDRFSAERPKGSFSTLEIQRTEQGDSAMYLCASSLFGAFYNNEQFFGPGTRLTVL.

The chain links TRBV6-5 to TRBJ2-7; no firm D call. Trimming removed 8 bases at V and 0 bases at J, with 8 bases between. Looked up from germline, CDR1 is MNHEY and CDR2 is SVGAGI. The CDR3 covers 12 residues. The CDR3 reads CASGYNSYEQYV. CDR3 DNA sequence: TGTGCCAGCGGCTATAACTCCTACGAGCAGTACGTC.

This clonotype came up a few times. V is TRBV9 and J is TRBJ2-4; D is possibly TRBD1 (5 bases). The CDR3 has 14 residues. V lost 0 bases, J lost 5 bases, and 9 bases lay in between. Germline CDR1 and CDR2: SGDLS and YYNGEE. Here the CDR3 DNA reads TGTGCCAGCAGCGTAGCCCCCAGGGAAAACATTCAGTACTTC. Encoded protein: CASSVAPRENIQYF.

This clonotype appeared many times. The V call is TRBV5-5, the J call TRBJ1-1, with D possibly being TRBD1 (6 bases). The CDR3 has 13 amino acids. CDR1 SGHKS and CDR2 YYEKEE come from the germline V gene (reference sequence). Deletions cut 2 bases from V and 4 bases from J, with 9 bases between. In DNA, the CDR3 is TGTGCCAGCAGCTTCGGGGGCGTCACTGAAGCTTTCTTT. As protein: CASSFGGVTEAFF. Using reference TRBV5-5 and TRBJ1-1 for the parts outside the CDR3, the full variable domain is DAGVTQSPTHLIKTRGQQVTLRCSPISGHKSVSWYQQVLGQGPQFIFQYYEKEERGRGNFPDRFSARQFPNYSSELNVNALLLGDSALYLCASSFGGVTEAFFGQGTRLTVV.

The gene calls are TRBV27 and TRBJ2-1, with TRBD2 identical over 10 bases. J was trimmed by 7 bases and V by 8 bases; bases with no gene match: 5. From germline, CDR1 is MNHEY and CDR2 SMNVEV (reference sequence). The CDR3 totals 13 residues. The CDR3 nucleotides are TGTGCCAGCGGAGCGGGGGGGCGGAATGAGCAGTTCTTC. It translates to CASGAGGRNEQFF.

A few counts support this clonotype. The J gene is TRBJ1-3, the V gene TRBV29-1, with D hard to call. CDR3 length: 15 residues. Trimming took off 4 bases at V and 2 bases at J, with 15 bases between the two ends. Germline CDR1 reads SQVTM; CDR2 reads ANQGSEA. CDR3 amino acids: CSVGPLGGTGNTIYF. The DNA for the CDR3 is TGCAGCGTTGGCCCCTTGGGAGGGACTGGAAACACCATATATTTT.